Listed below are T cell receptor beta chains from one sample, sequenced in a study of cytomegalovirus exposure and HLA in healthy donors. TCRdb's table, derived via immunoSEQ multiplex PCR, lists solely in-frame clones and lacks some. Among about 73,000 clones listed, around 94% were seen once. Sequencing used PBMCs. The receptor set was obtained from a woman younger than 35 in good health and CMV-seropositive. CDR3s include the opening cysteine and the closing phenylalanine or tryptophan. D genes are given only for firm matches. A clone size is listed for some rows: how often the clone was seen (once, few, many), or a class if it is expanded.

NA	NA	TRBV5-1	14	TRBJ2-1	CASSLEAEYNEQFF	TGCGCCAGCAGCTTGGAAGCGGAGTACAATGAGCAGTTCTTC
NA	NA	TRBV28	13	TRBJ1-1	CATNPSGYTEAFF	TGTGCCACCAACCCTTCGGGGTACACTGAAGCTTTCTTT
NA	NA	TRBV15	15	TRBJ1-4	CATSRPQGLDEKLFF	TGTGCCACCAGCAGGCCACAGGGCCTCGACGAAAAACTGTTTTTT
TRBD1	NA	TRBV7-6	19	TRBJ2-5	CASSATGTGGLTYQETQYF	TGTGCCAGCAGCGCTACCGGGACAGGGGGCCTAACGTACCAAGAGACCCAGTACTTC
NA	NA	TRBV12-2	16	TRBJ1-2	CASRLARRAGSSGYTF	TGTGCAAGTCGCTTAGCGCGGAGGGCAGGCTCTAGTGGCTACACCTTC
TRBD1	NA	TRBV19	15	TRBJ2-3	CASNAGGRYTDTQYF	TGTGCCAGTAACGCAGGGGGAAGGTACACAGATACGCAGTATTTT
NA	NA	TRBV7-2	13	TRBJ2-7	CASRGGATYEQYF	TGTGCCAGCAGGGGGGGGGCGACCTACGAGCAGTACTTC
NA	NA	TRBV7-9	13	TRBJ2-3	CASSSGVEDTQYF	TGTGCCAGCAGTTCGGGAGTCGAAGATACGCAGTATTTT
NA	NA	TRBV9	14	TRBJ1-5	CASSVEAGSQPQHF	TGTGCCAGCAGCGTAGAGGCAGGTTCTCAGCCCCAGCATTTT
TRBD1	NA	TRBV28	13	TRBJ2-1	CASNNRGHNEQFF	TGTGCCAGCAACAACAGGGGGCACAATGAGCAGTTCTTC
TRBD2	NA	TRBV28	15	TRBJ2-1	CASRLPGLAGNEQFF	TGTGCCAGCAGGTTACCGGGACTAGCGGGAAATGAGCAGTTCTTC
NA	NA	TRBV5-1	15	TRBJ2-7	CASSPGPGDAYEQYF	TGCGCCAGCAGCCCGGGGCCGGGGGATGCCTACGAGCAGTACTTC
TRBD1	NA	TRBV6-6	16	TRBJ1-5	CAAQVRGGLSNQPQHF	TGTGCCGCACAAGTACGAGGGGGCCTTAGCAATCAGCCCCAGCATTTT
TRBD1	NA	TRBV4-2	14	TRBJ2-3	CASSRTGSADTQYF	TGTGCCAGCAGCCGGACAGGGAGCGCAGATACGCAGTATTTT
NA	NA	TRBV28	14	TRBJ1-1	CASSLWQGNTEAFF	TGTGCCAGCAGTTTATGGCAGGGGAACACTGAAGCTTTCTTT
TRBD1	NA	TRBV27	14	TRBJ1-1	CASSPRGPSTEAFF	TGTGCCAGCAGTCCAAGGGGGCCGAGCACTGAAGCTTTCTTT
NA	NA	TRBV30	13	TRBJ2-1	CAWSLRGPLPQFF	TGTGCCTGGAGTCTTAGAGGGCCCTTACCCCAGTTCTTC
TRBD1	NA	TRBV4-1	17	TRBJ1-6	CASSHPSTGNRDSPLHF	TGCGCCAGCAGCCACCCCTCGACAGGGAATAGGGATTCACCCCTCCACTTT
NA	NA	TRBV5-5	19	TRBJ1-2	CASKNETTPQQKNGRGYTF	TGTGCCAGCAAAAACGAAACGACCCCCCAACAGAAAAATGGTAGGGGCTACACCTTC
TRBD1	NA	TRBV7-9	16	TRBJ2-7	CASSTTGVPTPYEQYF	TGTGCCAGCAGCACAACAGGGGTCCCCACGCCCTACGAGCAGTACTTC
TRBD2	NA	TRBV6-5	15	TRBJ2-7	CASSLGTSGSYEQYF	TGTGCCAGCAGTCTCGGGACTAGCGGTTCCTACGAGCAGTACTTC
NA	NA	TRBV6-6	13	TRBJ1-2	CASSYTGNYGYTF	TGTGCCAGCAGTTACACAGGGAACTATGGCTACACCTTC
NA	NA	TRBV5-1	15	TRBJ2-5	CASSLAGNTQETQYF	TGCGCCAGCAGCTTGGCGGGTAATACCCAAGAGACCCAGTACTTC
TRBD1	once	TRBV6-1	16	TRBJ1-1	CARSGGFQQGAWVAFF	TGTGCCCGCAGTGGGGGGTTCCAACAGGGGGCCTGGGTAGCTTTCTTT
NA	once	TRBV5-4	15	TRBJ2-1	CASSLDLGTHNEQFF	TGTGCCAGCAGCTTGGACCTCGGGACTCACAATGAGCAGTTCTTC
NA	NA	TRBV29-1	12	TRBJ1-2	CSVLTGNYGYTF	TGCAGCGTTTTGACAGGAAACTATGGCTACACCTTC
NA	NA	TRBV5-1	13	TRBJ2-5	CASSFEYQETQYF	TGCGCCAGCAGCTTTGAGTACCAAGAGACCCAGTACTTC
TRBD2	NA	TRBV7-9	16	TRBJ2-3	CASSRAAGESTDTQYF	TGTGCCAGCAGCCGAGCGGCGGGAGAGAGCACAGATACGCAGTATTTT
NA	NA	TRBV5-6	14	TRBJ2-1	CASSLRRAYNEQFF	TGTGCCAGCAGCTTGAGACGGGCCTACAATGAGCAGTTCTTC
TRBD2	once	TRBV6-1	15	TRBJ2-3	CASSELRTSVNTQYF	TGTGCCAGCAGTGAATTAAGGACTAGCGTGAATACGCAGTATTTT
NA	NA	TRBV4-1	13	TRBJ2-7	CASSQEPGNEQYF	TGCGCCAGCAGCCAAGAACCGGGGAACGAGCAGTACTTC
NA	NA	TRBV5-1	13	TRBJ1-2	CASRRTDNYGYTF	TGCGCCAGCAGGCGGACAGATAACTATGGCTACACCTTC
TRBD1	NA	TRBV10-2	16	TRBJ2-7	CASTTTQGQGSYEQYF	TGCGCCAGCACCACCACTCAAGGACAGGGATCCTACGAGCAGTACTTC
NA	NA	TRBV15	12	TRBJ2-1	CATSRDKSEQFF	TGTGCCACCAGCAGAGATAAGAGTGAGCAGTTCTTC
NA	NA	TRBV18	12	TRBJ2-7	CASSPSSYEQYF	TGTGCCAGCTCACCTAGCAGTTACGAGCAGTACTTC
NA	NA	TRBV6-1	14	TRBJ2-7	CASRGTPNSYEQYF	TGTGCCAGCAGAGGGACACCAAATTCCTACGAGCAGTACTTC
NA	few	TRBV7-2	14	TRBJ2-7	CASSQVEGPYEQYF	TGTGCCAGCAGCCAAGTGGAGGGACCCTACGAGCAGTACTTC
NA	NA	TRBV18	13	TRBJ1-4	CASSPEIREKLFF	TGTGCCAGCTCACCGGAGATACGGGAAAAACTGTTTTTT
TRBD2	NA	TRBV4-2	16	TRBJ2-7	CASSLTWTSGRPEQYF	TGTGCCAGCAGCCTTACCTGGACTAGCGGGAGGCCTGAGCAGTACTTC
NA	NA	TRBV19	15	TRBJ2-1	CASSELGTRGNEQFF	TGTGCCAGTAGCGAGCTCGGGACTCGGGGAAATGAGCAGTTCTTC
TRBD1	NA	TRBV28	14	TRBJ2-7	CASRRDRGVYEQYF	TGTGCCAGCAGGCGGGACAGGGGCGTCTACGAGCAGTACTTC
NA	NA	TRBV5-4	15	TRBJ1-4	CASSLTGKRSEKLFF	TGTGCCAGCAGCTTGACAGGGAAAAGGAGTGAAAAACTGTTTTTT
NA	once	TRBV4-1	14	TRBJ1-1	CASSRGNMNTEAFF	TGCGCCAGCAGCCGCGGCAACATGAACACTGAAGCTTTCTTT
NA	once	TRBV18	15	TRBJ1-2	CASSPSTGHGYGYTF	TGTGCCAGCTCACCAAGCACAGGGCATGGCTATGGCTACACCTTC
TRBD2	NA	TRBV29-1	15	TRBJ2-2	CSVGLAGANTGELFF	TGCAGCGTTGGGCTAGCGGGGGCTAACACCGGGGAGCTGTTTTTT
NA	NA	TRBV6-5	13	TRBJ2-7	CASSPASSYEQYF	TGTGCCAGCAGCCCGGCTAGCTCCTACGAGCAGTACTTC
TRBD2	NA	TRBV4-2	17	TRBJ2-7	CASSQVSRLAGSYEQYF	TGTGCCAGCAGCCAAGTATCTCGACTAGCGGGTTCGTACGAGCAGTACTTC
NA	NA	TRBV6-1	14	TRBJ1-4	CASSGTVSNEKLFF	TGTGCCAGCAGTGGGACAGTGAGTAATGAAAAACTGTTTTTT
TRBD1	NA	TRBV7-9	14	TRBJ1-5	CASSSGQGSQPQHF	TGTGCCAGCAGCTCGGGACAGGGTTCGCAGCCCCAGCATTTT
NA	NA	TRBV28	17	TRBJ1-3	CASSQRLGHISGNTIYF	TGTGCCAGCAGTCAACGGCTGGGACACATCTCTGGAAACACCATATATTTT
TRBD2	NA	TRBV29-1	15	TRBJ2-1	CSVEGLAGVYNEQFF	TGCAGCGTTGAGGGGCTAGCGGGAGTCTACAATGAGCAGTTCTTC
NA	NA	TRBV18	14	TRBJ1-5	CASSQTGVNQPQHF	TGTGCCAGCTCACAGACAGGCGTCAATCAGCCCCAGCATTTT
NA	NA	TRBV5-1	13	TRBJ1-2	CASSLEEGYGYTF	TGCGCCAGCAGCTTGGAGGAGGGCTATGGCTACACCTTC
NA	NA	TRBV5-8	16	TRBJ1-2	CASSDDPRQNVYGYTF	TGTGCCAGCAGCGATGACCCACGACAGAATGTCTATGGCTACACCTTC
NA	NA	TRBV6-9	17	TRBJ2-6	CAQSRKGGDSGANVLTF	TGTGCCCAAAGTAGGAAGGGGGGGGACTCTGGGGCCAACGTCCTGACTTTC
NA	once	TRBV6-4	14	TRBJ2-3	CASSDGGAGDTQYF	TGTGCCAGCAGTGACGGGGGGGCGGGGGATACGCAGTATTTT
TRBD1	NA	TRBV2	12	TRBJ1-2	CASSPGQGGYTF	TGTGCCAGCAGCCCGGGACAGGGCGGCTACACCTTC
TRBD2	NA	TRBV5-1	16	TRBJ2-5	CASSLDPSGGQETQYF	TGCGCCAGCAGCTTGGATCCTAGCGGGGGACAAGAGACCCAGTACTTC
NA	NA	TRBV5-5	16	TRBJ2-2	CASSLGTRERTGELFF	TGTGCCAGCAGCTTGGGTACCAGGGAACGCACCGGGGAGCTGTTTTTT